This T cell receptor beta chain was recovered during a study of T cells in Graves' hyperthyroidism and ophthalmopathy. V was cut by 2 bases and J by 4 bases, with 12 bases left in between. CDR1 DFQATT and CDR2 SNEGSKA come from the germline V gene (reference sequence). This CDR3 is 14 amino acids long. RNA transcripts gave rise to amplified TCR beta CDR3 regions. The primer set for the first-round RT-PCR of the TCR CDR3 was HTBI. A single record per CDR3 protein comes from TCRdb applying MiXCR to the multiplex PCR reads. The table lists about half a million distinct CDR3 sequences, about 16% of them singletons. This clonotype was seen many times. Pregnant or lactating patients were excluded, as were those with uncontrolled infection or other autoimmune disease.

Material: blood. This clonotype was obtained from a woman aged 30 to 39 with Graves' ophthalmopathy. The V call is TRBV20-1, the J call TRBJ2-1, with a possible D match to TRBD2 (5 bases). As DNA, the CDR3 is TGCAGTGCTAGAACCGGTTCGGGATACAATGAGCAGTTCTTC. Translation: CSARTGSGYNEQFF.